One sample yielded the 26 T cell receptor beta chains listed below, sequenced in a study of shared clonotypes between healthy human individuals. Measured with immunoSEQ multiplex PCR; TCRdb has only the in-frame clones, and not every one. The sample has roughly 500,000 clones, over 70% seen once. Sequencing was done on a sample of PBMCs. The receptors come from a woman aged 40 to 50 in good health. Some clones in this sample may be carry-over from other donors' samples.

CDR3 nucleotides: TGCGCCAGCAGCCTGTCGACAGGGGGCTGGGATGGCTACACCTTC. Protein sequence: CASSLSTGGWDGYTF. V usage is TRBV5-1 and J usage is TRBJ1-2; 10 positions match TRBD1. The ends lost 4 bases at V and 6 bases at J; junction bases unmatched: 9. The CDR3 spans 15 residues. Germline values: CDR1 SGHRS, CDR2 YFSETQ.

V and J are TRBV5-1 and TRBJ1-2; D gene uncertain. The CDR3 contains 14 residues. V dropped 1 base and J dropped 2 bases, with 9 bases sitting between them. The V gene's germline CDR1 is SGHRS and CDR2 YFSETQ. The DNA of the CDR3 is TGCGCCAGCAGCTTGTCTGGTCTGAACTATGGCTACACCTTC. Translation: CASSLSGLNYGYTF.

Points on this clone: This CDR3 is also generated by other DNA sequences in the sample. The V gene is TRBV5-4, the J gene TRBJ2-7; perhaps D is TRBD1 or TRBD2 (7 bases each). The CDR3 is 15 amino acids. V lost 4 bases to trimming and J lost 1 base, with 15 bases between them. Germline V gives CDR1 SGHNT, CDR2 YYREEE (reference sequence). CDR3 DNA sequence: TGTGCCAGCAGCCCCCGGCAGGGGGGGTCCTACGAGCAGTACTTC. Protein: CASSPRQGGSYEQYF.

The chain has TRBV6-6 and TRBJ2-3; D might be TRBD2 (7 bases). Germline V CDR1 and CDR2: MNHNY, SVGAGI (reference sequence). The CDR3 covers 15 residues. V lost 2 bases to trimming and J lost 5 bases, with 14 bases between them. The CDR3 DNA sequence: TGTGCCAGCAGTTACGACCGGGGGGCGGTAGATACGCAGTATTTT. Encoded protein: CASSYDRGAVDTQYF.

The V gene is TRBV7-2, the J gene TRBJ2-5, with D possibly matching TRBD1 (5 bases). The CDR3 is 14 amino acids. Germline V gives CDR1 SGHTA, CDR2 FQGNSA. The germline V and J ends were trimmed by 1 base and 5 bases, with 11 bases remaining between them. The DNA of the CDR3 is TGTGCCAGCAGCTTAGTGGGGCTAAGGGAGACCCAGTACTTC. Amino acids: CASSLVGLRETQYF.

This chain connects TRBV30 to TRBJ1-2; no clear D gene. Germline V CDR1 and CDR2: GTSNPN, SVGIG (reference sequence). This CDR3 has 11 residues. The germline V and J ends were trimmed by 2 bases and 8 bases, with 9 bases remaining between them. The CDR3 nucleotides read TGTGCCTGGAGTTATTCTGTGGGCTACACCTTC. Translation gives CAWSYSVGYTF.

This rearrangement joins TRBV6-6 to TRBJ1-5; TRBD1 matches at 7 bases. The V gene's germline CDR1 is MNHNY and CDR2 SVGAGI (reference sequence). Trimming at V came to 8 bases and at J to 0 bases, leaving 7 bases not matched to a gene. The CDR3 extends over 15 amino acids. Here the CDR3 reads CASGNRGVSNQPQHF. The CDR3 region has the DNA TGTGCCAGCGGGAACAGGGGTGTTAGCAATCAGCCCCAGCATTTT.

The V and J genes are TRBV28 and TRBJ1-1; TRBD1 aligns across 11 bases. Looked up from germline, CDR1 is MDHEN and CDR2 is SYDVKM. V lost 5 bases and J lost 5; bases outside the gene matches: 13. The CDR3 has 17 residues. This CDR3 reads CASSRPGTGDRGTEAFF. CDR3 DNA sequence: TGTGCCAGCAGTCGTCCCGGGACAGGGGACAGGGGGACTGAAGCTTTCTTT.

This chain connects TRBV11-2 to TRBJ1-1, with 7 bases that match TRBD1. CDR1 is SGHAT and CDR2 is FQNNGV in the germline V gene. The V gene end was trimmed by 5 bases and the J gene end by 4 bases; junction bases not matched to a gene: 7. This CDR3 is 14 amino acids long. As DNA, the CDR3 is TGTGCCAGCAGCCCACGACAGGGTACCACTGAAGCTTTCTTT. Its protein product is CASSPRQGTTEAFF.

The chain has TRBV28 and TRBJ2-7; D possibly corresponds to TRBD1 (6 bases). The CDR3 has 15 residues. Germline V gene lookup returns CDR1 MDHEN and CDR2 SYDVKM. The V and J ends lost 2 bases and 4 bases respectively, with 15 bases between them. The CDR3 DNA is TGTGCCAGCAGTTTAAACCTCCGACAGGCATACGAGCAGTACTTC. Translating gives CASSLNLRQAYEQYF.

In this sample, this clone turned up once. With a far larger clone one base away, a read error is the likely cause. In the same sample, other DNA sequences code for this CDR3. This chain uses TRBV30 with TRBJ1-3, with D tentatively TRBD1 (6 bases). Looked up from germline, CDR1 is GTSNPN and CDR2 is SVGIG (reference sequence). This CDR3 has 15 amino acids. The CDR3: CAWSRRGLAGNTIYF. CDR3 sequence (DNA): TGTGCATGGAGCCGAAGGGGGTTAGCTGGAAACACCATATATTTT.

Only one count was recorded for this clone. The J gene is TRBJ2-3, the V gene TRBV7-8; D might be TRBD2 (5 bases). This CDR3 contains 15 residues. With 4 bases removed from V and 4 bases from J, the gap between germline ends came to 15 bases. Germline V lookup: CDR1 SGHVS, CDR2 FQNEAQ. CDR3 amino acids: CASSSLVGYADTQYF. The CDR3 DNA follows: TGTGCCAGCAGCTCACTAGTAGGGTATGCAGATACGCAGTATTTT.

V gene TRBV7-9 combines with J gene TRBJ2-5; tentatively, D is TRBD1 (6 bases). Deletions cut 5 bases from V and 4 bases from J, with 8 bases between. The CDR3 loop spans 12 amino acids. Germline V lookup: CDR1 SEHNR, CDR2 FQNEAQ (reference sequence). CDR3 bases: TGTGCCAGCAGCCCAGGGGTAGAGACCCAGTACTTC. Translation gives CASSPGVETQYF.

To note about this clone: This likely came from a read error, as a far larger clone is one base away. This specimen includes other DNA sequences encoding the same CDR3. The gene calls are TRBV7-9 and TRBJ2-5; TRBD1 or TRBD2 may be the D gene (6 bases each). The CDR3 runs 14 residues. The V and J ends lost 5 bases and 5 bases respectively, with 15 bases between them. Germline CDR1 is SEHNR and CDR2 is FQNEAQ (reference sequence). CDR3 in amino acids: CASSRGQGWETQYF. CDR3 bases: TGTGCCAGCAGCCGGGGGCAGGGGTGGGAGACCCAGTACTTC.

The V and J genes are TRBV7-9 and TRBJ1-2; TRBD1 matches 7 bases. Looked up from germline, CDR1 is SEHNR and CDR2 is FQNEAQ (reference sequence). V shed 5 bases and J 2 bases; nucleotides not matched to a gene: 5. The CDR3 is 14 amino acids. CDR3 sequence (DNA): TGTGCCAGCAGCGCGCGACAGGGAAACTATGGCTACACCTTC. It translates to CASSARQGNYGYTF.

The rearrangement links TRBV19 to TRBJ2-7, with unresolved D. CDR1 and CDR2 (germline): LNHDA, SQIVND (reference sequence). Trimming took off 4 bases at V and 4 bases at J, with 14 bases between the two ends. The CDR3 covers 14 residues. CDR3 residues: CASSRDTNLYEQYF. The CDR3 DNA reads TGTGCCAGTAGTAGGGATACGAATCTTTACGAGCAGTACTTC.

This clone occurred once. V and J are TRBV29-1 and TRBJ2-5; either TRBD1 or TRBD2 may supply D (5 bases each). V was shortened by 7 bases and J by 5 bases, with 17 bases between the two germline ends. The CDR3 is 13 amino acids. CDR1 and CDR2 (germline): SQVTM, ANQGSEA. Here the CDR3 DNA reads TGCAGCGGGCTTGAGGTCGGGGCTGAGACCCAGTACTTC. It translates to CSGLEVGAETQYF.

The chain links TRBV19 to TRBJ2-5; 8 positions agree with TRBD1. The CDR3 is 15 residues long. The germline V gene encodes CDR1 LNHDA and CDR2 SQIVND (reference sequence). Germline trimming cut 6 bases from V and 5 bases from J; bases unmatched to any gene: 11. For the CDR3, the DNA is TGTGCCAGTAGCACCAGGGGGCCAAGTTGGGAGACCCAGTACTTC. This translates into CASSTRGPSWETQYF.

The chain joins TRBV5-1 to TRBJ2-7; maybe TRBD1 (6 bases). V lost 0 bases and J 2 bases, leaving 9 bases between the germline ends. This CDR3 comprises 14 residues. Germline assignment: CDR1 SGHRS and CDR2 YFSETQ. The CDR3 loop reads CASSLEDSAYEQYF. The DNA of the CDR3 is TGCGCCAGCAGCTTGGAGGACAGCGCCTACGAGCAGTACTTC.

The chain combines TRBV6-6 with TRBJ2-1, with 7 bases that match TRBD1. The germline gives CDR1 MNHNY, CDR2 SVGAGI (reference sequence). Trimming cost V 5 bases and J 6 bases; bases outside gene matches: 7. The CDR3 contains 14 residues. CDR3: CASSPQGRLNEQFF. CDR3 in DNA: TGTGCCAGCAGTCCACAGGGGCGTCTCAATGAGCAGTTCTTC.

The CDR3, as DNA: TGTGCCAGTAGTCCCCGACGGGCCGATTCGATGGTCGAGCAGTACTTC. This sequence encodes CASSPRRADSMVEQYF. The rearrangement joins TRBV19 to TRBJ2-7; D is ambiguous. The CDR3 length is 16 residues. The germline V gene encodes CDR1 LNHDA and CDR2 SQIVND (reference sequence). Trimming stripped 5 bases from V and 6 bases from J, with 23 bases between.

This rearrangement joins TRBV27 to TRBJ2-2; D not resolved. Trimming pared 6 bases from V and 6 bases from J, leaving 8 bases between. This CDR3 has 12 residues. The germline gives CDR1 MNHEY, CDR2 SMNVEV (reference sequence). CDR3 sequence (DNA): TGTGCCAGCAGCATAGTTCCCGGGGAGCTGTTTTTT. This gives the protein CASSIVPGELFF.

The CDR3 nucleotides read TGTGCCAGCAGTGCCCCGGGTCCCGGGGAGCTGTTTTTT. Translated, it gives CASSAPGPGELFF. V and J are TRBV6-1 and TRBJ2-2; no clear D gene. Between the trimmed V and J ends, which lost 4 bases and 6 bases, there was a span of 9 bases. Germline CDR1 MNHNS, CDR2 SASEGT. This CDR3 is 13 amino acids long.

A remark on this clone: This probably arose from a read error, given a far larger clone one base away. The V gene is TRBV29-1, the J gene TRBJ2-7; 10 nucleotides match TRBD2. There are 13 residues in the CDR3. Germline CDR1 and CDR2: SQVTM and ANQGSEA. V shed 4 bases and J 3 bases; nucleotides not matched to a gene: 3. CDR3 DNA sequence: TGCAGCGTTGCGGGACTAGCGTGCTACGAGCAGTACTTC. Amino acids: CSVAGLACYEQYF.

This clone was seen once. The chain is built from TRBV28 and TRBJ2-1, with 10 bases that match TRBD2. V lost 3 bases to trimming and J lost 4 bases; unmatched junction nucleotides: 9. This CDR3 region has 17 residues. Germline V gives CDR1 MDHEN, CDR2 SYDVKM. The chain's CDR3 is CASSLRLSTSGYNEQFF. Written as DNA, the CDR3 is TGTGCCAGCAGTTTGAGGTTGTCGACTAGCGGGTACAATGAGCAGTTCTTC.

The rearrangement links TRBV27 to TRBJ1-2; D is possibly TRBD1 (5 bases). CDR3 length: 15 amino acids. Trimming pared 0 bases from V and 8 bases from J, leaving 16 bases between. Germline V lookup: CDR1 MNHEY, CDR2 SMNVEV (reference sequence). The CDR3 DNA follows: TGTGCCAGCAGTTTATCCGCAGGGCTCCCTAACGGCTACACCTTC. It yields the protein CASSLSAGLPNGYTF.